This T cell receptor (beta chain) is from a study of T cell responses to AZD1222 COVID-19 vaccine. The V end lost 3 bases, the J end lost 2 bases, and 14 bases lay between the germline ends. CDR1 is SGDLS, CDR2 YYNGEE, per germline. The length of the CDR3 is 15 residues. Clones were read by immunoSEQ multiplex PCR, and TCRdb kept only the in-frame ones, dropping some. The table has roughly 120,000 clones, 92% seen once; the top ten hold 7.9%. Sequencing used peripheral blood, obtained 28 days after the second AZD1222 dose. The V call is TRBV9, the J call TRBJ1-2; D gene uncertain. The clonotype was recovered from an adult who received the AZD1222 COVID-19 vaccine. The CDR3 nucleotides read TGTGCCAGCAGCGCCGACTTGGAATCGAACTATGGCTACACCTTC. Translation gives CASSADLESNYGYTF.